This record concerns one T cell receptor beta chain sequence. The sample comes from a study of blood T cell repertoires in COVID-19. For the study at large: From the United States, Italy and Spain came samples of acute and convalescent COVID-19. T cells, B-cell-depleted T cells, or PBMCs provided the cDNA or gDNA that served as material.

Per germline, CDR1 SNHLY and CDR2 FYNNEI. The CDR3 consists of 14 residues. V was shortened by 0 bases and J by 5 bases, with 7 bases between the two germline ends. How the authors handled the data: Reference gene primer amplification gave estimated nucleated cell counts. Method: immunoSEQ multiplex PCR; TCRdb's copy keeps in-frame clones and lacks some. Clonal size and the V and J genes are those of that table, whereas D and trimming came from the DNA. The table shows about 58,000 clones, with 75% to 90% occurring only once. The chain couples TRBV2 to TRBJ2-2; no definite D call. The sequenced material came from peripheral blood. The TCR comes from a woman aged 55-69 years with active COVID-19. CDR3 loop: CASSEAPQTGELFF. DNA for the CDR3: TGTGCCAGCAGTGAAGCCCCCCAAACCGGGGAGCTGTTTTTT.